Listed below are T cell receptor beta chains from one sample, sequenced in a study of chemoradiotherapy in HPV16-positive cancers. TCRdb keeps only in-frame clones here, not all; method: immunoSEQ multiplex PCR. The sample contains 15,000 to 20,000 clones, roughly 90% of which appear only once. The sample in question was blood, obtained from a patient who underwent chemoradiotherapy. The receptor source for this set is a human donor with HPV-associated anogenital cancer. Both conserved end residues are part of each CDR3. The D gene is left open where the match is weak. Size values are once, few and many counts, or a class for expanded clones, and some rows have none.

>TRBJ2-7|.|TRBV4-1|.|13
CASSQDYAYEQYF
TGCGCCAGCAGCCAAGATTACGCCTACGAGCAGTACTTC
>TRBJ2-3|.|TRBV2|TRBD1|13
CATNRGMGDTQYF
TGTGCCACCAACAGGGGAATGGGAGATACGCAGTATTTT
>TRBJ2-5|.|TRBV14|TRBD2|17
CASSQYGLAGGRETQYF
TGTGCCAGCAGCCAGTATGGACTAGCGGGGGGTCGGGAGACCCAGTACTTC
>TRBJ2-2|.|TRBV7-7|TRBD1|14
CASSLNRGTGELFF
TGTGCCAGCAGCTTAAACAGGGGAACCGGGGAGCTGTTTTTT
>TRBJ1-1|.|TRBV5-6|.|11
CASSENTEAFF
TGTGCCAGCAGTGAGAACACTGAAGCTTTCTTT
>TRBJ2-1|.|TRBV7-9|.|17
CASSLALQGSTYNEQFF
TGTGCCAGCAGCTTAGCTCTACAGGGCTCTACCTACAATGAGCAGTTCTTC
>TRBJ2-7|.|TRBV2|TRBD1|13
CASSSDRIYEQYF
TGTGCCAGCAGTTCGGACAGGATCTACGAGCAGTACTTC
>TRBJ1-2|once|TRBV7-9|TRBD1|15
CASSLGGQGNYGYTF
TGTGCCAGCAGCTTAGGGGGACAGGGAAACTATGGCTACACCTTC
>TRBJ1-4|.|TRBV5-6|.|12
CASSFGLEKLFF
TGTGCCAGCAGCTTTGGTTTGGAAAAACTGTTTTTT
>TRBJ2-2|.|TRBV7-8|TRBD2|17
CASSLVSGGRNTGELFF
TGTGCCAGCAGCTTAGTTAGCGGGGGGCGGAACACCGGGGAGCTGTTTTTT
>TRBJ1-6|once|TRBV11-2|.|14
CASSLGGLGSPLHF
TGTGCCAGCAGCTTAGGGGGTCTGGGTTCACCCCTCCACTTT
>TRBJ2-6|.|TRBV30|TRBD1|15
CAWGQGGSGANVLTF
TGTGCCTGGGGACAGGGGGGGTCTGGGGCCAACGTCCTGACTTTC
>TRBJ2-7|.|TRBV7-9|TRBD1|15
CASSLGTGGSYEQYF
TGTGCCAGCAGCTTAGGCACAGGGGGCTCCTACGAGCAGTACTTC
>TRBJ1-2|.|TRBV19|TRBD1|13
CASSRQGTYGYTF
TGTGCCAGTAGTCGACAGGGGACCTATGGCTACACCTTC
>TRBJ2-3|.|TRBV19|.|14
CASSTGHAVGTQYF
TGTGCCAGTAGTACCGGACATGCGGTAGGCACGCAGTATTTT
>TRBJ2-1|.|TRBV2|TRBD2|17
CAASSARGSGRDNEQFF
TGTGCCGCCAGCAGTGCTCGGGGTAGCGGGCGAGACAATGAGCAGTTCTTC
>TRBJ2-1|once|TRBV5-4|.|14
CASSLPQATNEQFF
TGTGCCAGCAGCTTACCCCAGGCGACCAATGAGCAGTTCTTC
>TRBJ2-5|.|TRBV21-1|.|19
CASSSETSGGIERRETQYF
TGTGCCAGCAGCTCAGAGACTAGCGGGGGAATAGAGCGGAGGGAGACCCAGTACTTC
>TRBJ1-5|.|TRBV19|.|14
CASSIAGGNQPQHF
TGTGCCAGTAGTATTGCAGGGGGCAATCAGCCCCAGCATTTT
>TRBJ2-7|.|TRBV7-4|.|15
CASSLVEGSSYEQYF
TGTGCCAGCAGCTTAGTCGAGGGGAGCTCCTACGAGCAGTACTTC
>TRBJ2-3|.|TRBV29-1|.|16
CSVEAPGGLYTDTQYF
TGCAGCGTTGAGGCCCCAGGGGGACTCTACACAGATACGCAGTATTTT
>TRBJ1-2|.|TRBV19|.|12
CASSPGNYGYTF
TGTGCCAGTAGTCCAGGGAACTATGGCTACACCTTC
>TRBJ1-6|few|TRBV18|.|14
CASSPERGGSPLHF
TGTGCCAGCTCACCAGAGCGCGGGGGTTCACCCCTCCACTTT
>TRBJ2-3|.|TRBV5-6|.|14
CASSWTVSGDTQYF
TGTGCCAGCAGCTGGACAGTTTCGGGAGATACGCAGTATTTT
>TRBJ1-4|once|TRBV5-5|.|16
CASSLAWAATNEKLFF
TGTGCCAGCAGCTTGGCCTGGGCAGCGACTAATGAAAAACTGTTTTTT
>TRBJ2-7|.|TRBV5-1|TRBD2|14
CASSSGLATYEQYF
TGCGCCAGCAGCTCCGGACTAGCTACCTACGAGCAGTACTTC
>TRBJ1-5|.|TRBV7-9|TRBD1|16
CASSHFRDRDDQPQHF
TGTGCCAGCAGTCATTTCCGGGACAGGGATGATCAGCCCCAGCATTTT
>TRBJ2-5|.|TRBV6-1|.|15
CASIKSPGQQETQYF
TGTGCCAGCATCAAATCCCCCGGACAGCAAGAGACCCAGTACTTC
>TRBJ2-7|.|TRBV5-5|.|14
CASSLSVPENEQYF
TGTGCCAGCAGCTTAAGTGTGCCTGAGAACGAGCAGTACTTC
>TRBJ2-7|once|TRBV5-1|.|14
CASSLSGGNYEQYF
TGCGCCAGCAGCTTGTCGGGGGGCAATTACGAGCAGTACTTC
>TRBJ2-1|.|TRBV27|.|14
CASSLGMGFNEQFF
TGTGCCAGCAGTTTAGGGATGGGGTTCAATGAGCAGTTCTTC
>TRBJ2-3|.|TRBV28|TRBD1|16
CASSLSSLGQGDTQYF
TGTGCCAGCAGTTTATCGTCCCTTGGACAGGGGGATACGCAGTATTTT
>TRBJ1-2|.|TRBV4-1|.|16
CASSQDLQPSGGGYTF
TGCGCCAGCAGCCAAGATCTCCAACCGTCTGGGGGTGGCTACACCTTC
>TRBJ1-1|.|TRBV6-6|.|11
CASGVLHEAFF
TGTGCCAGCGGCGTCCTTCATGAAGCTTTCTTT
>TRBJ2-3|.|TRBV6-5|.|13
CATSRGGTDTQYF
TGTGCCACGAGCAGGGGGGGTACGGATACGCAGTATTTT
>TRBJ1-2|.|TRBV6-6|TRBD1|14
CASRPPDRGWGYTF
TGTGCCAGCAGACCTCCGGACAGGGGATGGGGCTACACCTTC
>TRBJ2-3|once|TRBV6-1|.|16
CASSEAGLSLTDTQYF
TGTGCCAGCAGTGAAGCGGGGCTTTCTCTCACAGATACGCAGTATTTT
>TRBJ2-1|.|TRBV10-1|TRBD2|14
CASSDSGGDNEQFF
TGCGCCAGCAGTGATAGCGGGGGGGACAATGAGCAGTTCTTC
>TRBJ1-3|.|TRBV9|.|11
CASSHQNTIYF
TGTGCCAGCAGCCACCAAAACACCATATATTTT
>TRBJ1-2|.|TRBV27|.|15
CASSLDYQLLYGYTF
TGTGCCAGCAGTTTGGATTACCAGCTCCTCTATGGCTACACCTTC
>TRBJ2-3|.|TRBV7-7|TRBD2|15
CASSSKRGGRDTQYF
TGTGCCAGCAGCTCCAAGCGGGGGGGCAGGGATACGCAGTATTTT
>TRBJ2-4|once|TRBV5-6|TRBD2|15
CASKLAGLAKNIQYF
TGTGCCAGTAAATTAGCGGGGCTAGCCAAAAACATTCAGTACTTC
>TRBJ1-2|.|TRBV7-2|.|16
CASSLAPGTSFRGYTF
TGTGCCAGCAGCTTAGCCCCCGGGACCTCCTTTAGGGGCTACACCTTC
>TRBJ1-1|.|TRBV15|.|17
CATSRDLFFKENTEAFF
TGTGCCACCAGCAGAGATTTATTTTTCAAGGAGAACACTGAAGCTTTCTTT
>TRBJ2-4|.|TRBV6-1|.|13
CASTEGWGNIQYF
TGTGCCAGCACGGAGGGTTGGGGGAACATTCAGTACTTC
>TRBJ1-5|.|TRBV30|.|15
CAWSGGGRSNQPQHF
TGTGCCTGGAGTGGAGGGGGTAGGAGCAATCAGCCCCAGCATTTT
>TRBJ2-3|.|TRBV9|TRBD2|17
CASSGTSGGPNPDTQYF
TGTGCCAGCAGCGGGACTAGCGGGGGGCCGAATCCAGATACGCAGTATTTT
>TRBJ2-7|.|TRBV5-1|TRBD1|15
CASKKLGQGVNEQYF
TGCGCCAGCAAGAAATTGGGACAGGGGGTAAACGAGCAGTACTTC
>TRBJ1-2|.|TRBV19|.|13
CASRNLWDYGYTF
TGTGCCAGTAGAAATTTATGGGACTATGGCTACACCTTC
>TRBJ1-3|.|TRBV9|TRBD1|14
CASSPRGLGNTIYF
TGTGCCAGCAGCCCGAGGGGGCTCGGAAACACCATATATTTT
>TRBJ1-2|.|TRBV7-9|TRBD1|13
CASSLQGTAGYTF
TGTGCCAGCAGCTTACAAGGGACAGCTGGCTACACCTTC
>TRBJ2-7|.|TRBV27|TRBD1|15
CASSRPQGAYYEQYF
TGTGCCAGCAGTCGACCCCAGGGGGCCTACTACGAGCAGTACTTC
>TRBJ1-6|once|TRBV7-9|.|17
CASSQGGLVQAGSPLHF
TGTGCCAGCAGCCAAGGGGGGTTGGTACAGGCGGGTTCACCCCTCCACTTT
>TRBJ2-1|.|TRBV4-1|.|17
CASSQEGRGRFHNEQFF
TGCGCCAGCAGCCAAGAAGGGAGGGGGCGCTTCCACAATGAGCAGTTCTTC
>TRBJ2-2|.|TRBV7-9|.|11
CASIATGELFF
TGTGCCAGCATTGCCACCGGGGAGCTGTTTTTT
>TRBJ2-3|.|TRBV6-6|.|12
CASSWSTDTQYF
TGTGCCAGCAGCTGGTCCACAGATACGCAGTATTTT
>TRBJ1-6|.|TRBV6-6|.|13
CASSYQPGTPLHF
TGTGCCAGCAGTTATCAGCCGGGGACACCCCTCCACTTT
>TRBJ2-7|.|TRBV6-5|.|14
CASSYSLSSYEQYF
TGTGCCAGCAGTTACTCGCTGAGCTCCTACGAGCAGTACTTC
>TRBJ2-7|.|TRBV30|TRBD1|12
CAARQGTYEQYF
TGTGCCGCCCGACAGGGAACCTACGAGCAGTACTTC
>TRBJ1-2|.|TRBV7-9|.|13
CASSLQDPEGYTF
TGTGCCAGCAGCTTACAGGATCCCGAGGGCTACACCTTC